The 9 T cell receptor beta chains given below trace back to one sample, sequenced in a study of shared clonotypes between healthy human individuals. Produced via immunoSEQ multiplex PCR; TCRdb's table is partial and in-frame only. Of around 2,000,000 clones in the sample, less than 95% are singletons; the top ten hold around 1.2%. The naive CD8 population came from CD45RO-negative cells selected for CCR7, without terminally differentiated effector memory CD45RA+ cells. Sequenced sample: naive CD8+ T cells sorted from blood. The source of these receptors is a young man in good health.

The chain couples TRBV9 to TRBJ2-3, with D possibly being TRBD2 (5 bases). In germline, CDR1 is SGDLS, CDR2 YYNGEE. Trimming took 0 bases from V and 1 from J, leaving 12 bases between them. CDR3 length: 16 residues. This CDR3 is CASSVATGEGTDTQYF. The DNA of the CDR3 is TGTGCCAGCAGCGTAGCTACCGGGGAAGGCACAGATACGCAGTATTTT.

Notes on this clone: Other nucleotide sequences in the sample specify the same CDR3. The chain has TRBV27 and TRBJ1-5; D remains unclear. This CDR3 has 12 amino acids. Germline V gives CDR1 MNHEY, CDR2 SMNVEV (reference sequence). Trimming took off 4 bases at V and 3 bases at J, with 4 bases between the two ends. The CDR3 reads CASSYLNQPQHF. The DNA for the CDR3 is TGTGCCAGCAGTTACCTCAATCAGCCCCAGCATTTT.

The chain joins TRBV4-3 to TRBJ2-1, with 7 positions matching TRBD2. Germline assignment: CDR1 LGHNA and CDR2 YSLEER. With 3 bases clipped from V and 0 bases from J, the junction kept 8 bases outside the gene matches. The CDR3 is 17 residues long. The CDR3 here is CASSQEIAGLSYNEQFF. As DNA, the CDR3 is TGCGCCAGCAGCCAGGAAATAGCGGGCCTCTCCTACAATGAGCAGTTCTTC.

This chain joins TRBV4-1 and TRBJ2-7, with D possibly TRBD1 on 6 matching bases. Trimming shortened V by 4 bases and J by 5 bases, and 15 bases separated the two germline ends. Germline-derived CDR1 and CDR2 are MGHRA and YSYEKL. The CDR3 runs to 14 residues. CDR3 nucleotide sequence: TGCGCCAGCAGCCTGGGACAAGCAAGGCACGAGCAGTACTTC. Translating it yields CASSLGQARHEQYF.

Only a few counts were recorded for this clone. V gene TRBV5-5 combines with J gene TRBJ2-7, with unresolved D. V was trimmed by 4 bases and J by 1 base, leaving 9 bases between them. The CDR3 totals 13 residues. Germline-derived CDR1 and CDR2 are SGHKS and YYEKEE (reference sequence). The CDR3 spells CASSPTLSYEQYF. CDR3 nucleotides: TGTGCCAGCAGCCCGACACTGTCCTACGAGCAGTACTTC. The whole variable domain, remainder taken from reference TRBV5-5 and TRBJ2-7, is DAGVTQSPTHLIKTRGQQVTLRCSPISGHKSVSWYQQVLGQGPQFIFQYYEKEERGRGNFPDRFSARQFPNYSSELNVNALLLGDSALYLCASSPTLSYEQYFGPGTRLTVT.

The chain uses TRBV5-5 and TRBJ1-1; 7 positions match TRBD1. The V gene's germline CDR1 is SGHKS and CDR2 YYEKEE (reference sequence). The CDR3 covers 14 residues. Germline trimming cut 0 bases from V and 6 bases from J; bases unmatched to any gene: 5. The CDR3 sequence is CASSLGVQGAEAFF. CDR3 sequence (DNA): TGTGCCAGCAGCTTGGGAGTCCAGGGGGCTGAAGCTTTCTTT.

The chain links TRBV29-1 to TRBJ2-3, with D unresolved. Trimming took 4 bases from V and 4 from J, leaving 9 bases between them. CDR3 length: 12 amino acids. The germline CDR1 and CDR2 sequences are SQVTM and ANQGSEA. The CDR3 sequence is CSVVPSADTQYF. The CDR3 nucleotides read TGCAGCGTTGTTCCCTCCGCAGATACGCAGTATTTT.

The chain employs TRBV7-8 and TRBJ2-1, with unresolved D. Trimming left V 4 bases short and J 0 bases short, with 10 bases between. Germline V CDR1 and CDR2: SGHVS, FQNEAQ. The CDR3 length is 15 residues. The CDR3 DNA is TGTGCCAGCAGCTGGGAAGGGCCCTCCTACAATGAGCAGTTCTTC. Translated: CASSWEGPSYNEQFF.

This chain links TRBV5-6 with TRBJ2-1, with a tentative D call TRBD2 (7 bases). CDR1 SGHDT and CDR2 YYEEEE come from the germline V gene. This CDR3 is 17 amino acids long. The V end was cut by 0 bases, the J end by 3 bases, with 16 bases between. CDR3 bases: TGTGCCAGCAGCTTGGCCGGCGGGGGCGTTAGCTACAATGAGCAGTTCTTC. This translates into CASSLAGGGVSYNEQFF.